These 15 T cell receptor beta chains were all obtained from the same sample, sequenced in a study of identical twins. TCRdb re-derived calls from the 5' RACE reads in MiXCR, one entry per CDR3 protein. The sample lists 200,000 to 250,000 distinct CDR3 sequences, roughly 10% occurring once. The material sequenced was memory T cells sorted from blood. These receptors were obtained from a man aged 50 or older in good health.

This clonotype has ten or more counts. J is TRBJ2-2 and V is TRBV6-1, with D tentatively TRBD2 (5 bases). Trimming removed 4 bases from V and 0 bases from J, with 9 bases in between. Germline lookup yields CDR1 MNHNS and CDR2 SASEGT. This CDR3 has 15 amino acids. This chain's CDR3 is CASSGLRANTGELFF. CDR3 sequence (DNA): TGTGCCAGCAGTGGACTGAGGGCGAACACCGGGGAGCTGTTTTTT.

This chain links TRBV20-1 with TRBJ1-1, with TRBD1 identical over 9 bases. The CDR3 totals 17 residues. Germline trimming cut 0 bases from V and 3 bases from J; bases unmatched to any gene: 11. Germline V lookup: CDR1 DFQATT, CDR2 SNEGSKA (reference sequence). DNA for the CDR3: TGCAGTGCTAGAGATACAGGGGGCCGGGTTGATGACACTGAAGCTTTCTTT. This codes for CSARDTGGRVDDTEAFF.

Only a few counts were recorded for this clonotype. The genes are TRBV28 and TRBJ2-2; 8 bases are a match to TRBD1. The CDR3 is 15 amino acids. With V trimmed by 5 bases and J by 5 bases, 7 bases remained unmatched. Germline assignment: CDR1 MDHEN and CDR2 SYDVKM. CDR3 nucleotide sequence: TGTGCCAGCAGTGCGGACAGGGCGGGAACCGGGGAGCTGTTTTTT. It encodes CASSADRAGTGELFF.

This CDR3 is CSVTSGGNGNTIYF. The CDR3 bases are TGCAGCGTCACCTCGGGGGGGAATGGAAACACCATATATTTT. The V call is TRBV29-1, the J call TRBJ1-3; tentatively, D is TRBD1 (5 bases). Trimming stripped 6 bases from V and 3 bases from J, with 15 bases between. The CDR3 totals 14 residues. CDR1 is SQVTM and CDR2 is ANQGSEA in the germline V gene.

The genes are TRBV7-2 and TRBJ2-1, with D possibly being TRBD1 or TRBD2 (5 bases each). Trimming stripped 2 bases from V and 6 bases from J, with 14 bases between. Germline CDR1 and CDR2: SGHTA and FQGNSA. The CDR3 is made up of 15 amino acids. For the CDR3, the DNA is TGTGCCAGCAGCTTAAACACGGGACGCTCCAATGAGCAGTTCTTC. As protein: CASSLNTGRSNEQFF.

This clonotype was seen ten or more times. V gene TRBV12-3 or TRBV12-4 combines with J gene TRBJ1-4, with D uncertain. The V end was cut by 6 bases, the J end by 0 bases, with 11 bases between. This CDR3 comprises 15 residues. The CDR3 region has the DNA TGTGCCAGCAGATTAATCCCCGCAACTAATGAAAAACTGTTTTTT. Translation gives CASRLIPATNEKLFF.

About this clonotype itself: One base away lies a much larger clone, so this may be a sequencing read error. The rearrangement uses TRBV27 and TRBJ1-2, with D possibly TRBD1 on 6 matching bases. The CDR3 totals 12 residues. V was shortened by 5 bases and J by 7 bases, with 11 bases between the two germline ends. Germline loops: CDR1 MNHEY, CDR2 SMNVEV (reference sequence). The CDR3 loop reads CASSKGGSGYTF. CDR3 DNA sequence: TGTGCCAGCAGTAAGGGGGGTAGTGGCTACACCTTC.

The V and J genes are TRBV7-2 and TRBJ2-1; D remains ambiguous. Trimming took 3 bases from V and 1 from J, leaving 10 bases between them. Germline V lookup: CDR1 SGHTA, CDR2 FQGNSA. The length of the CDR3 is 15 residues. The CDR3 nucleotides are TGTGCCAGCAGCTTGGAGATAGGTTCCTACAATGAGCAGTTCTTC. It encodes CASSLEIGSYNEQFF.

V is TRBV29-1 and J is TRBJ1-1; TRBD1 is a possible D gene (5 bases). Germline V CDR1 and CDR2: SQVTM, ANQGSEA. V was cut by 4 bases and J by 7 bases, with 19 bases left in between. The CDR3 covers 14 residues. Here the CDR3 reads CSVGGRARSLEAFF. The DNA for the CDR3 is TGCAGCGTTGGGGGCAGGGCCAGGAGTCTTGAAGCTTTCTTT.

This clonotype came up a few times. The rearrangement joins TRBV4-2 to TRBJ1-1; D ambiguous. The CDR3 loop spans 15 amino acids. Trimming shortened V by 0 bases and J by 2 bases, and 10 bases separated the two germline ends. Germline assignment: CDR1 LGHNA and CDR2 YNFKEQ. DNA for the CDR3: TGTGCCAGCAGCCAAGATCGGAGGACCAACACTGAAGCTTTCTTT. Its translation is CASSQDRRTNTEAFF.

This clonotype has more than one count but fewer than ten. The CDR3 spells CASGSSGGETQYF. CDR3 sequence (DNA): TGTGCCAGCGGTTCCAGCGGGGGAGAGACCCAGTACTTC. This chain uses TRBV25-1 with TRBJ2-5; 8 bases match TRBD2. This CDR3 contains 13 residues. V shed 8 bases and J 4 bases; nucleotides not matched to a gene: 6. The V gene's germline CDR1 is MGHDK and CDR2 SYGVNS.

This clonotype has a count of ten or more. This chain joins TRBV6-5 and TRBJ2-1; D possibly matches TRBD1 or TRBD2 (6 bases each). Germline CDR1 MNHEY, CDR2 SVGAGI. CDR3 length: 13 residues. V was shortened by 4 bases and J by 8 bases, with 12 bases between the two germline ends. CDR3 sequence (DNA): TGTGCCAGCAGTTCGTCGGGGGCGGATGAGCAGTTCTTC. This translates into CASSSSGADEQFF.

This clonotype was counted many times. The rearrangement joins TRBV11-1 to TRBJ2-2; unclear D gene. The ends were cut back, 1 base at V and 1 base at J, with 7 bases in the middle. Germline lookup yields CDR1 SGHAT and CDR2 FQDESV (reference sequence). This CDR3 has 15 amino acids. For the CDR3, the DNA is TGTGCCAGCAGCTTAGAGTCGGTGAACACCGGGGAGCTGTTTTTT. Translation gives CASSLESVNTGELFF.

J is TRBJ1-2 and V is TRBV7-8; no definite D call. This CDR3 is built from 14 residues. Per the germline V gene, CDR1 is SGHVS and CDR2 is FQNEAQ. V lost 6 bases to trimming and J lost 1 base, with 12 bases between them. CDR3 loop: CASRSGRFNYGYTF. The CDR3 DNA sequence: TGTGCCAGCAGATCAGGACGCTTTAACTATGGCTACACCTTC.

This clonotype was detected ten times or more. The V and J genes are TRBV25-1 and TRBJ2-2; 8 nucleotides align to TRBD2. From germline, CDR1 is MGHDK and CDR2 SYGVNS. The V and J ends lost 6 bases and 7 bases, in that order; junction bases with no gene match: 16. The CDR3 runs to 17 residues. CDR3 DNA: TGTGCCAGCAGCCCCTCTTTCAGCGGGGGAACAAGCGGGGAGCTGTTTTTT. Translated, it gives CASSPSFSGGTSGELFF.